The following is a T cell receptor beta chain sequence with its context. This record belongs to a study of blood T cell repertoires in COVID-19. Study-level background: There were acute and convalescent COVID-19 samples, and they came from the United States, Italy and Spain.

Per the authors' pipeline: Estimation of nucleated cell counts was performed using reference gene primer amplification. Using immunoSEQ multiplex PCR, the repertoire was profiled, and TCRdb retains in-frame clones only, with some absent. V, J and clone size are those of that table, while D and trimming were read from the DNA. The table includes about 250,000 clones, 85% detected once. Trimming stripped 2 bases from V and 6 bases from J, with 13 bases between. Germline CDR1 reads MNHEY; CDR2 reads SVGAGI. The CDR3 sequence is 14 residues long. Specimen: PBMCs or T cells enriched from blood (not recorded which). The source of this sequence is a woman in her forties or fifties with acute COVID-19. The chain joins TRBV6-5 to TRBJ1-1, with D possibly matching TRBD1 (5 bases). CDR3 amino acids: CASSYGGRRPEAFF. The CDR3 region has the DNA TGTGCCAGCAGTTACGGGGGGAGGAGGCCTGAAGCTTTCTTT.